The 11 T cell receptor beta chains below all came from one sample that was sequenced in a study of neurological immune-mediated disorders. One entry per CDR3 protein results from TCRdb running MiXCR on the 5' RACE reads. The sample comprises roughly 80,000 distinct CDR3 sequences, about 15% of which are singletons, and 15% rests with the top ten. The sample taken for sequencing was PBMCs. The receptors were gathered from a woman in her forties in good health.

This clonotype was detected a few times. The V and J genes are TRBV5-6 and TRBJ2-1; 11 positions match TRBD2. The CDR3 runs 17 residues. V shed 1 base, J shed 9 bases, and the junction held 12 bases outside the gene matches. Germline assignment: CDR1 SGHDT and CDR2 YYEEEE. The CDR3, as DNA: TGTGCCAGCAGCTTGAAAGTCGCGGGACTAGCGGACCTTGAGCAGTTCTTC. This sequence encodes CASSLKVAGLADLEQFF.

The chain carries TRBV7-8 and TRBJ2-4, with 13 bases fitting TRBD2. This CDR3 spans 19 amino acids. V dropped 7 bases and J dropped 3; count of bases not matched to a gene: 15. Per the germline V gene, CDR1 is SGHVS and CDR2 is FQNEAQ. The CDR3 DNA is TGTGCCAGCATCCCATCGGGACTAGCGGGGCGTTCTAGCAAAAACATTCAGTACTTC. Translated, it gives CASIPSGLAGRSSKNIQYF.

A word on this clonotype: A read error may account for a junction end that differs from germline. The chain links TRBV25-1 to TRBJ1-1; 7 bases agree with TRBD1. Germline V gives CDR1 MGHDK, CDR2 SYGVNS. The CDR3 loop spans 15 amino acids. Here the CDR3 reads CASSECRGLNTEAFF. As DNA, the CDR3 is TGTGCCAGCAGCGAATGCAGGGGGTTGAACACTGAAGCTTTCTTT.

At least ten counts were recorded for this clonotype. The chain combines TRBV7-9 with TRBJ2-7; 7 bases align to TRBD1. CDR1 is SEHNR and CDR2 is FQNEAQ in the germline V gene (reference sequence). This CDR3 region has 16 residues. V lost 5 bases and J lost 4; bases outside the gene matches: 14. As DNA, the CDR3 is TGTGCCAGCAGCCCACCTTTGGGGGACAGTACTTACGAGCAGTACTTC. Its translation: CASSPPLGDSTYEQYF.

V gene TRBV7-2 combines with J gene TRBJ1-6, with D perhaps TRBD1 (6 bases). CDR3 length: 15 residues. Trimming shortened V by 4 bases and J by 5 bases, and 12 bases separated the two germline ends. Germline CDR1 and CDR2: SGHTA and FQGNSA. CDR3 loop: CASSSGGRNNSPLHF. CDR3 nucleotide sequence: TGTGCCAGCAGCTCGGGGGGCAGGAATAATTCACCCCTCCACTTT.

In this sample, this clonotype turned up many times. The rearrangement uses TRBV6-5 and TRBJ2-5; D is perhaps TRBD2 (5 bases). The CDR3 length is 12 residues. Germline values: CDR1 MNHEY, CDR2 SVGAGI. Trimming removed 6 bases from V and 5 bases from J, with 10 bases in between. The CDR3 here is CASRGLVETQYF. The CDR3 DNA is TGTGCCAGCAGAGGACTTGTCGAGACCCAGTACTTC.

The V call is TRBV6-1, the J call TRBJ2-7, with 7 bases lining up with TRBD1. J gave up 2 bases and V 5 bases, and 6 bases lay outside the gene matches. The CDR3 spans 14 residues. CDR1 is MNHNS and CDR2 is SASEGT in the germline V gene. The CDR3 region has the DNA TGTGCCAGCAGTTTTGAGACAGGGCCCTACGAGCAGTACTTC. It translates to CASSFETGPYEQYF.

This clonotype showed up many times. The chain couples TRBV20-1 to TRBJ1-1; tentatively, D is TRBD1 (6 bases). V lost 4 bases to trimming and J lost 5 bases, with 11 bases between them. From germline, CDR1 is DFQATT and CDR2 SNEGSKA (reference sequence). CDR3 length: 12 amino acids. The CDR3 bases are TGCAGTGCTAACCAGGGGTTGACTGAAGCTTTCTTT. The encoded protein is CSANQGLTEAFF.

This clonotype appeared a few times. The chain recombines TRBV7-2 with TRBJ1-5; no clear D gene. CDR1 is SGHTA, CDR2 FQGNSA, per germline. The CDR3 is 15 amino acids. V was cut by 0 bases and J by 0 bases, with 6 bases left in between. CDR3: CASSLAGFSNQPQHF. CDR3 DNA: TGTGCCAGCAGCTTAGCGGGGTTTAGCAATCAGCCCCAGCATTTT.

This clonotype showed up many times. V usage is TRBV5-1 and J usage is TRBJ1-2; 9 nucleotides agree with TRBD1. The germline V gene encodes CDR1 SGHRS and CDR2 YFSETQ. This CDR3 is 13 amino acids long. The V segment lost 7 bases and the J segment 7 bases; nucleotides outside the gene matches: 8. DNA for the CDR3: TGCGCCAGCGGAAAGGACAGGGGAAGTGGCTACACCTTC. Amino acid sequence: CASGKDRGSGYTF.

To note about this clonotype: This may arise from a read error, as a much more abundant clone is one base away. V and J are TRBV29-1 and TRBJ2-1; D assignment may be TRBD1 or TRBD2 (5 bases each). CDR1 is SQVTM, CDR2 ANQGSEA, per germline. The CDR3 is 13 amino acids. V was cut by 0 bases and J by 13 bases, with 16 bases left in between. This chain's CDR3 is CSVEDGGYGDQFF. The CDR3, as DNA: TGCAGCGTTGAAGATGGGGGATACGGTGACCAGTTCTTC.